The source of this T cell receptor beta chain is a study of blood T cell repertoires in COVID-19. Overall study: From T cells, B-cell-depleted T cells, or PBMCs came the material, which was cDNA or gDNA.

This clone was detected a few times. As processed by the authors: Using reference gene primer amplification, nucleated cell counts were estimated. This table comes from immunoSEQ multiplex PCR, and its TCRdb copy is limited to in-frame clones, with some not included. The V and J calls and the clone size are those of that table, but D and trimming were determined from the DNA. The sample includes around 70,000 clones, 70% to 90% seen only once; the top ten take roughly 4.8%. The sample taken for sequencing was peripheral blood. This clonotype originated in a woman of 80 years or more with active or convalescent COVID-19.

The DNA for the CDR3 is TGTGCCAGCAGCCCCACAGGGGGCTCCCCTTATGGCTACACCTTC. Its translation is CASSPTGGSPYGYTF. The chain is built from TRBV7-3 and TRBJ1-2; TRBD1 aligns across 9 bases. J lost 5 bases, V lost 5 bases, and 9 bases had no gene match. Germline V lookup: CDR1 SGHTA, CDR2 FQGTGA. This CDR3 spans 15 amino acids.